A selection of T cell receptor beta chains follows, all from one sample in a study of shared clonotypes between healthy human individuals. The protocol was immunoSEQ multiplex PCR, while the TCRdb copy is restricted to in-frame clones and leaves out a portion. This repertoire shows under 2,500,000 clones, under 97% found once; its top ten account for 0.1% to 0.15%. Sequencing input: naive CD4+ T cells sorted from blood. These TCRs come from a man between 18 and 29 years old in good health. The CDR3 runs from the conserved cysteine through the conserved F or W. The D gene is left open where the match is weak. Clone size is not always given. Where it is, it says once, few, many or a class for expanded clones.

J | size | V | D | DNA | CDR3
TRBJ1-1 | . | TRBV15 | . | TGTGCCACCAGCAGCGACTTCGAGTGGGCTGAAGCTTTCTTT | CATSSDFEWAEAFF
TRBJ1-2 | . | TRBV7-2 | . | TGTGCCAGCAGCTTAGGGGCATACGGGGGCTACACCTTC | CASSLGAYGGYTF
TRBJ1-2 | . | TRBV27 | . | TGTGCCAGCAGTTTATCGGGGGCTAAGAGCTATGGCTACACCTTC | CASSLSGAKSYGYTF
TRBJ2-7 | . | TRBV2 | . | TGTGCCAGCAGTTGGGGGCAGCACTACGAGCAGTACTTC | CASSWGQHYEQYF
TRBJ2-5 | . | TRBV18 | . | TGTGCCAGCTCACAGCTGCAAGAGACCCAGTACTTC | CASSQLQETQYF
TRBJ2-7 | . | TRBV9 | . | TGTGCCAGCTCCCTCTCTACAGCCAACGAGCAGTACTTC | CASSLSTANEQYF
TRBJ2-1 | . | TRBV2 | . | TGTGCCAGCAGTGATCTCTGGCCCTACAATGAGCAGTTCTTC | CASSDLWPYNEQFF
TRBJ1-2 | . | TRBV5-1 | TRBD1 | TGCGCCAGCAGCCAGGGGACAGCGGAGGGCTACACCTTC | CASSQGTAEGYTF
TRBJ2-3 | . | TRBV9 | TRBD2 | TGTGCCAGCAGCGTAGTTGCGGGGGGTGGCACAGATACGCAGTATTTT | CASSVVAGGGTDTQYF
TRBJ1-2 | . | TRBV28 | . | TGTGCCAGCAGTTTAGGTGGGGTACGAGGCTATGGCTACACCTTC | CASSLGGVRGYGYTF
TRBJ1-4 | . | TRBV4-3 | TRBD1 | TGCGCCAGCAGCCAAGCGGGACAGGGGTACGAAAAACTGTTTTTT | CASSQAGQGYEKLFF
TRBJ1-5 | . | TRBV19 | . | TGTGCCAGTAGCACACAGGATAGCAATCAGCCCCAGCATTTT | CASSTQDSNQPQHF
TRBJ1-2 | . | TRBV18 | TRBD1 | TGTGCCAGCTCACCAGGACAGGAGAAAGCTAACTATGGCTACACCTTC | CASSPGQEKANYGYTF
TRBJ1-4 | . | TRBV7-9 | TRBD1 | TGTGCCAGCAGCTTGGACAGGGGTAGAGAAAAACTGTTTTTT | CASSLDRGREKLFF
TRBJ1-1 | . | TRBV5-1 | TRBD1 | TGCGCCAGCGGACCGGGACAGGGTTCTGAAGCTTTCTTT | CASGPGQGSEAFF
TRBJ2-2 | . | TRBV5-1 | TRBD2 | TGCGCCAGCAGGATGTTAAAGACGGGACTAGCGGCCGGGGAGCTGTTTTTT | CASRMLKTGLAAGELFF
TRBJ1-4 | . | TRBV4-3 | TRBD1 | TGCGCCAGCAGCCTAGGGACAGCGGATGAAAAACTGTTTTTT | CASSLGTADEKLFF
TRBJ1-4 | . | TRBV2 | . | TGTGCCAGCAAAAAGGGGGGGTCGGGCGAAAAACTGTTTTTT | CASKKGGSGEKLFF
TRBJ1-2 | . | TRBV11-2 | . | TGTGCCAGCAGTCCCAACGAGGCCCTCGGCTACACCTTC | CASSPNEALGYTF
TRBJ1-5 | . | TRBV10-2 | TRBD1 | TGCGCCAGCAGTGGACAGGGAGGTCAGCCCCAGCATTTT | CASSGQGGQPQHF
TRBJ1-3 | . | TRBV6-1 | . | TGTGCCAGCAGTGAAGCGTTGGCCTCCTCTGGAAACACCATATATTTT | CASSEALASSGNTIYF
TRBJ2-5 | . | TRBV5-1 | TRBD2 | TGCGCCAGCAGCTTGACTTGGGGGGGAGAGACCCAGTACTTC | CASSLTWGGETQYF
TRBJ1-4 | . | TRBV6-1 | . | TGTGCCAGCAGTGAACAGGGAGCAACTAATGAAAAACTGTTTTTT | CASSEQGATNEKLFF
TRBJ2-3 | . | TRBV18 | . | TGTGCCAGCTCACCACCGCTACTAGCAGATACGCAGTATTTT | CASSPPLLADTQYF
TRBJ2-2 | . | TRBV27 | TRBD2 | TGTGCCAGCACCTACTCTAGCGGAGCTACCGGGGAGCTGTTTTTT | CASTYSSGATGELFF
TRBJ2-6 | . | TRBV7-2 | TRBD1 | TGTGCCAGCAGGGTAGGGGGCGCGGCTCCTGGGGCCAACGTCCTGACTTTC | CASRVGGAAPGANVLTF
TRBJ2-3 | . | TRBV15 | TRBD1 | TGTGCCACCAGCTGGGACAGGGGCCCAGATACGCAGTATTTT | CATSWDRGPDTQYF
TRBJ2-1 | . | TRBV7-2 | TRBD2 | TGTGCCAGCAGCTTAGCCGGGACTAGCGGGAGTTATGAGCAGTTCTTC | CASSLAGTSGSYEQFF
TRBJ1-1 | . | TRBV7-2 | . | TGTGCCAGCAGCTTAGATCACGGGACTGAAGCTTTCTTT | CASSLDHGTEAFF
TRBJ1-2 | . | TRBV7-2 | . | TGTGCCAGCAGCCGTACAGGTCCTGGGGGCTACACCTTC | CASSRTGPGGYTF
TRBJ2-3 | . | TRBV9 | . | TGTGCCAGCAGCCCCGGACCCACAGATACGCAGTATTTT | CASSPGPTDTQYF
TRBJ2-1 | . | TRBV10-3 | TRBD1 | TGTGCCATCAGAAACCCGCCGGGACAGAAGTACAATGAGCAGTTCTTC | CAIRNPPGQKYNEQFF
TRBJ2-3 | . | TRBV7-2 | . | TGTGCCAGCAGGCCCCGCGGAGGGGGTAGCACAGATACGCAGTATTTT | CASRPRGGGSTDTQYF
TRBJ2-5 | once | TRBV7-9 | . | TGTGCCAGCAGCTTAGCGCACGGGGCCCAAGAGACCCAGTACTTC | CASSLAHGAQETQYF
TRBJ2-7 | . | TRBV6-1 | TRBD1 | TGTGCCAGCAGTGTCGGACAGGGACCGACCCTACCCTACGAGCAGTACTTC | CASSVGQGPTLPYEQYF
TRBJ1-1 | . | TRBV10-1 | . | TGCGCCAGCAGACCATTGCCAGTGAACACTGAAGCTTTCTTT | CASRPLPVNTEAFF
TRBJ1-6 | . | TRBV6-6 | TRBD1 | TGTGCCAGCACCGACAGGGGGAATTCACCCCTCCACTTT | CASTDRGNSPLHF
TRBJ2-1 | . | TRBV2 | TRBD2 | TGTGCCAGCAGCAAAAGGGCTAGCGGGGGGGATGAGCAGTTCTTC | CASSKRASGGDEQFF
TRBJ1-2 | . | TRBV7-6 | TRBD1 | TGTGCCAGCAGCCTGGGGGACAGGGGGCTAGGTGGCTACACCTTC | CASSLGDRGLGGYTF
TRBJ2-5 | . | TRBV5-1 | TRBD2 | TGCGCCAGCTCTACTAGCGGGGGGATGGAGACCCAGTACTTC | CASSTSGGMETQYF
TRBJ1-3 | . | TRBV5-1 | . | TGCGCCAGCAGCTTGGTTTCAGGCGACTTCTCTGGAAACACCATATATTTT | CASSLVSGDFSGNTIYF
TRBJ2-1 | . | TRBV7-6 | . | TGTGCCAGCAGCTCCTGGACGGGGAACTACAATGAGCAGTTCTTC | CASSSWTGNYNEQFF
TRBJ2-7 | . | TRBV6-5 | TRBD1 | TGTGCCAGCAGTTACGACAGGGTTTCCTACGAGCAGTACTTC | CASSYDRVSYEQYF
TRBJ1-5 | . | TRBV2 | . | TGTGCCAGCAGTGAATTTTCAGGGCTTCTCGGTCAGCCCCAGCATTTT | CASSEFSGLLGQPQHF
TRBJ2-7 | . | TRBV28 | TRBD1 | TGTGCCAGCAGGCCGGGACAGGCTAACTCCTACGAGCAGTACTTC | CASRPGQANSYEQYF